The source of this T cell receptor (beta chain) is a study of T cell responses to AZD1222 COVID-19 vaccine. Whole-study results and caveats: Researchers took repertoire samples only after the peak T cell response had come. Vaccine-associated CD4 TCRs ranged over spike, dominating at 160-218 and 743-854.

Profiling relied on immunoSEQ multiplex PCR, and the TCRdb table lists in-frame clones only, not all of them. The sample holds about 140,000 clones; around 87% are singletons and the top ten take about 1.5%. The germline CDR1 and CDR2 sequences are SGHVS and FQNEAQ. V was pared by 5 bases and J by 3 bases, with 10 bases between. The length of the CDR3 is 13 residues. Note on this clone: Its antigen is undetermined.

The source is an adult in good health. The chain couples TRBV7-8 to TRBJ1-2; D gene unclear. The material was peripheral blood, obtained on day 0 of AZD1222 vaccination. Written as DNA, the CDR3 is TGTGCCAGCAGCCCCCCAAGCGACTATGGCTACACCTTC. This translates into CASSPPSDYGYTF.